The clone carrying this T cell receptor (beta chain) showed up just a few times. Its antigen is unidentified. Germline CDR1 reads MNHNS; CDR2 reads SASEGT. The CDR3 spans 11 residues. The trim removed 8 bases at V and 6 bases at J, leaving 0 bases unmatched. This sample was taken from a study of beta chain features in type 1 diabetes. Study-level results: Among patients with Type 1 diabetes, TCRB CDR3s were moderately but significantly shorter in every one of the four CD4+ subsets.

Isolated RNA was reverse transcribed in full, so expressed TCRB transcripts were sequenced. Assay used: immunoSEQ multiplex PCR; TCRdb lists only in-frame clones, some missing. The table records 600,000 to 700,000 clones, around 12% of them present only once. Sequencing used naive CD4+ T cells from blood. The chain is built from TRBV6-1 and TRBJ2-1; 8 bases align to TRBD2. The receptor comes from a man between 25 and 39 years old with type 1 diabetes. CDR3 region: CASREGNEQFF. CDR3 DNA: TGTGCCAGCCGGGAGGGCAATGAGCAGTTCTTC.